This T cell receptor (beta chain) stems from a study of T cell responses to AZD1222 COVID-19 vaccine. Broader study findings: Donors in the cohort were predominantly white British and more often female, and clonal diversity was possibly underestimated.

In regard to this clone: No antigen is known for it.

Clones were sequenced by immunoSEQ multiplex PCR, and TCRdb holds only the in-frame ones, with some missing. The table shows about 150,000 clones, with roughly nine tenths occurring only once. Germline V CDR1 and CDR2: MNHEY, SMNVEV (reference sequence). The ends lost 10 bases at V and 5 bases at J; junction bases unmatched: 16. The CDR3 length is 16 residues. This specimen was peripheral blood, taken on day 0 of MenACWY control vaccination. The chain recombines TRBV27 with TRBJ1-3; 8 nucleotides match TRBD1. The TCR originated in an adult in good health. The CDR3 loop is CATTGQVCFRRNTIYF. For the CDR3, the DNA is TGTGCCACCACGGGACAGGTTTGTTTTCGACGAAACACCATATATTTT.